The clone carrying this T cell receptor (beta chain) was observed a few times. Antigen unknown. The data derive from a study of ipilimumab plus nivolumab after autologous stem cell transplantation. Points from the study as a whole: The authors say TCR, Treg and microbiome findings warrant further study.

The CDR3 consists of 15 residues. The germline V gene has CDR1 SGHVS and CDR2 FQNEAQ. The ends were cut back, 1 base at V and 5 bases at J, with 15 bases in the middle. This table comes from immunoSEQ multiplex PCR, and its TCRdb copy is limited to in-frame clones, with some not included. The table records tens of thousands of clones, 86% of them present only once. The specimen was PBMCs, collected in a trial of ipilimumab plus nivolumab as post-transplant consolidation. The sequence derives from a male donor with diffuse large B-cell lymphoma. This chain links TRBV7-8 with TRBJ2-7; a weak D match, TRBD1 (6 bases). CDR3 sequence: CASSLVGALVHEQYF. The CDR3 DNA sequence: TGTGCCAGCAGCTTAGTGGGGGCGTTGGTCCACGAGCAGTACTTC.